The T cell receptor (beta chain) under discussion was sequenced for a study of blood T cell repertoires in COVID-19. Study overall: Samples came from the United States, Italy and Spain, spanning acute and convalescent COVID-19.

From germline, CDR1 is SGHKS and CDR2 YYEKEE (reference sequence). Trimming took off 0 bases at V and 7 bases at J, with 16 bases between the two ends. CDR3 size: 15 residues. As processed by the authors: Cell counts per sample came from amplifying reference gene primers. Repertoires were generated with immunoSEQ multiplex PCR, while TCRdb's copy carries only in-frame clones and drops some. The DNA was the basis for D and trimming; V, J and clone size are from that table. The table shows about 42,000 clones, with nearly 90% occurring only once. The clonotype originates from a human donor in a cohort sampled during active COVID-19. Sample: peripheral blood. The chain couples TRBV5-5 to TRBJ1-1, with D unclear. The CDR3 region has the DNA TGTGCCAGCAGCTTGGAGTACACCAGGATGGGTGAAGCTTTCTTT. Translating gives CASSLEYTRMGEAFF.